This entry features one TCR beta chain sequence. The antigen is not known. Clones were read by immunoSEQ multiplex PCR, and TCRdb kept only the in-frame ones, dropping some. The data hold about 68,000 clones, with less than 90% observed a single time. The data are from a study of Tregs in tolerant kidney transplant recipients. Points from the study as a whole: Findings come from small patient numbers and require larger validation. This study did not directly address biological reproducibility.

Unstimulated regulatory T cells (CD4+CD25+CD127-), CD4+CD25- non-regulatory cells, CD4 and CD8 cells were FACS-sorted from thawed PBMCs. The germline CDR1 and CDR2 sequences are SEHNR and FQNEAQ (reference sequence). The CDR3 has 13 amino acids. V was trimmed by 5 bases and J by 5 bases, leaving 12 bases between them. The clonotype was recovered from a human donor in good health. The sample taken for sequencing was CD4+ T cells from blood. The V call is TRBV7-9, the J call TRBJ2-5; a possible D gene is TRBD1 (5 bases). The CDR3 coding sequence is TGTGCCAGCAGCCGACAGTCTGGGGAGACCCAGTACTTC. Amino acid sequence: CASSRQSGETQYF.